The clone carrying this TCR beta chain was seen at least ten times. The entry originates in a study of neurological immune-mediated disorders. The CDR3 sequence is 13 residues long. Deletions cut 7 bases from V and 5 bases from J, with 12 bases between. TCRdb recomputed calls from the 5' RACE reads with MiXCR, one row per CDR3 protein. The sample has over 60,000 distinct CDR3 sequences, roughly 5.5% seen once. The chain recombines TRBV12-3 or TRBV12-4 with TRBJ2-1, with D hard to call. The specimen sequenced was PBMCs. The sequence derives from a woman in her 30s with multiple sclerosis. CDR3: CASTLNRDNEQFF. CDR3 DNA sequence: TGTGCCAGCACCCTAAACAGAGACAATGAGCAGTTCTTC.